The next 28 T cell receptor beta chains were all read from a single sample in a study of shared clonotypes between healthy human individuals. Assay used: immunoSEQ multiplex PCR; TCRdb lists only in-frame clones, some missing. The sample contains a few hundred thousand clones, 97% of which appear only once. Input material: naive CD4+ T cells sorted from blood. The subset denotes: CD45RA+ positively selected. The receptors were sampled from a woman in her 30s in good health.

Concerning this clone itself: The sample contains more than one DNA sequence encoding this CDR3. This sequence joins TRBV18 and TRBJ2-1, with D uncertain. Per the germline V gene, CDR1 is KGHSH and CDR2 is LQKENI. V was shortened by 3 bases and J by 0 bases, with 9 bases between the two germline ends. This CDR3 comprises 15 residues. The CDR3 loop is CASSPLVSSYNEQFF. The CDR3 bases are TGTGCCAGCTCACCTTTGGTGAGCTCCTACAATGAGCAGTTCTTC.

The chain joins TRBV7-3 to TRBJ2-1; 13 bases agree with TRBD2. Trimming at V came to 4 bases and at J to 4 bases, leaving 4 bases not matched to a gene. The CDR3 extends over 16 amino acids. Germline V gene lookup returns CDR1 SGHTA and CDR2 FQGTGA. The CDR3 loop is CASSSRGLAGYNEQFF. For the CDR3, the DNA is TGTGCCAGCAGCTCCCGGGGACTAGCGGGGTACAATGAGCAGTTCTTC.

The V gene is TRBV27, the J gene TRBJ2-5; D call uncertain. With 8 bases removed from V and 5 bases from J, the gap between germline ends came to 18 bases. The CDR3 has 14 residues. Germline lookup yields CDR1 MNHEY and CDR2 SMNVEV (reference sequence). As DNA, the CDR3 is TGTGCCAGCGCCTTGGTAAGGGCGGTGGAGACCCAGTACTTC. Translation: CASALVRAVETQYF.

The V gene is TRBV28, the J gene TRBJ2-1, with no clear D. The CDR3 is 11 residues long. Germline values: CDR1 MDHEN, CDR2 SYDVKM. V shed 6 bases and J shed 3 bases, with 3 bases lying between them. CDR3 coding DNA: TGTGCCAGCAGGGACTACAATGAGCAGTTCTTC. Encoded protein: CASRDYNEQFF.

This clone was detected once. V gene TRBV30 combines with J gene TRBJ1-4; D is possibly TRBD1 (5 bases). The CDR3 totals 14 residues. Deletions cut 3 bases from V and 0 bases from J, with 8 bases between. Germline V lookup: CDR1 GTSNPN, CDR2 SVGIG (reference sequence). CDR3 in amino acids: CAWRKGSTNEKLFF. CDR3 bases: TGTGCCTGGAGGAAGGGGTCAACTAATGAAAAACTGTTTTTT. The full variable domain, completed using reference TRBV30 and TRBJ1-4, is SQTIHQWPATLVQPVGSPLSLECTVEGTSNPNLYWYRQAAGRGLQLLFYSVGIGQISSEVPQNLSASRPQDRQFILSSKKLLLSDSGFYLCAWRKGSTNEKLFFGSGTQLSVL.

V gene TRBV9 combines with J gene TRBJ2-2; D call uncertain. The CDR3 extends over 16 amino acids. Germline V lookup: CDR1 SGDLS, CDR2 YYNGEE. V lost 6 bases and J 6 bases, leaving 21 bases between the germline ends. The CDR3 coding sequence is TGTGCCAGCAATCCGGGCGGCCGCCCGTCCTCCGGGGAGCTGTTTTTT. It encodes CASNPGGRPSSGELFF.

V is TRBV6-5 and J is TRBJ1-5, with TRBD1 matching over 9 bases. V trimming: 6 bases; J trimming: 7 bases; junction bases outside the gene matches: 7. Germline-derived CDR1 and CDR2 are MNHEY and SVGAGI. This CDR3 contains 14 residues. The chain's CDR3 is CASSPGTGRQPQHF. The CDR3 DNA follows: TGTGCCAGCAGCCCCGGGACAGGGAGACAGCCCCAGCATTTT.

V gene TRBV27 combines with J gene TRBJ2-5, with TRBD1 matching 8 bases. The CDR3 totals 15 residues. Germline V CDR1 and CDR2: MNHEY, SMNVEV (reference sequence). V was pared by 4 bases and J by 5 bases, with 9 bases of the junction left unmatched. The CDR3 here is CASSSQGAGEETQYF. CDR3 coding DNA: TGTGCCAGCAGTTCCCAGGGGGCGGGTGAGGAGACCCAGTACTTC.

The genes are TRBV6-5 and TRBJ1-3, with D hard to call. CDR1 is MNHEY and CDR2 is SVGAGI in the germline V gene. The CDR3 is 15 amino acids. V was shortened by 5 bases and J by 0 bases, with 11 bases between the two germline ends. CDR3 residues: CASSAGSSSGNTIYF. CDR3 nucleotide sequence: TGTGCCAGCAGTGCGGGCAGCAGCTCTGGAAACACCATATATTTT.

The chain combines TRBV4-2 with TRBJ2-7, with 14 bases fitting TRBD2. In germline, CDR1 is LGHNA, CDR2 YNFKEQ. V was pared by 0 bases and J by 4 bases, with 5 bases of the junction left unmatched. The CDR3 is 17 residues long. This CDR3 reads CASSQDGTSGSGYEQYF. DNA of the CDR3: TGTGCCAGCAGCCAAGACGGGACTAGCGGGAGTGGGTACGAGCAGTACTTC.

The chain joins TRBV13 to TRBJ2-3; D remains unclear. The V gene lost 5 bases and the J gene lost 4 bases, with 16 bases spanning the gap. CDR1 PRHDT and CDR2 FYEKMQ come from the germline V gene (reference sequence). The CDR3 extends over 15 amino acids. The CDR3 reads CASSPRLALPDTQYF. CDR3 in DNA: TGTGCCAGCAGCCCACGACTGGCGCTCCCAGATACGCAGTATTTT.

This clone was recorded only once. The genes are TRBV11-2 and TRBJ2-5; the match to TRBD1 covers 7 bases. The DNA end is a closer match to TRBJ2-7, so the J assignment may be wrong. Germline CDR1 reads SGHAT; CDR2 reads FQNNGV. There are 15 residues in the CDR3. The CDR3 reads CASSLVRGQVHEQYF. The CDR3 DNA follows: TGTGCCAGCAGCTTAGTTCGCGGACAGGTCCACGAGCAGTACTTC.

This clone was seen just once. This rearrangement joins TRBV6-1 to TRBJ1-2, with 11 bases identical to TRBD1. The CDR3 is 14 amino acids. Losses at the gene ends were 7 bases for V and 6 bases for J; bases not matched to a gene: 7. The V gene's germline CDR1 is MNHNS and CDR2 SASEGT. DNA for the CDR3: TGTGCCAGCAATATTCAGGGACAGGGGGATGGCTACACCTTC. Encoded protein: CASNIQGQGDGYTF.

CDR3 sequence: CASQGNSGNTIYF. The CDR3 bases are TGTGCCAGCCAGGGGAACTCTGGAAACACCATATATTTT. The chain has TRBV25-1 and TRBJ1-3, with D possibly TRBD1 on 6 matching bases. In germline, CDR1 is MGHDK, CDR2 SYGVNS. The length of the CDR3 is 13 residues. V lost 8 bases to trimming and J lost 0 bases, with 8 bases between them. Using reference TRBV25-1 and TRBJ1-3 for the parts outside the CDR3, the full variable domain is EADIYQTPRYLVIGTGKKITLECSQTMGHDKMYWYQQDPGMELHLIHYSYGVNSTEKGDLSSESTVSRIRTEHFPLTLESARPSHTSQYLCASQGNSGNTIYFGEGSWLTVV.

The J gene is TRBJ1-5, the V gene TRBV4-1; the D gene is possibly TRBD1 (6 bases). The CDR3 is made up of 17 amino acids. CDR1 and CDR2 from the germline V gene are MGHRA and YSYEKL. V lost 1 base to trimming and J lost 3 bases, with 16 bases between them. CDR3 sequence: CASSQVSGGQNNQPQHF. CDR3 nucleotide sequence: TGCGCCAGCAGCCAAGTGTCGGGGGGGCAGAACAATCAGCCCCAGCATTTT.

The rearrangement uses TRBV5-1 and TRBJ1-2, with TRBD1 matching over 10 bases. The CDR3 runs 14 residues. Germline CDR1 is SGHRS and CDR2 is YFSETQ. Germline trimming cut 5 bases from V and 4 bases from J; bases unmatched to any gene: 5. The CDR3 bases are TGCGCCAGCAGTAAGGGACAGGGGACCTATGGCTACACCTTC. It is translated as CASSKGQGTYGYTF.

The chain has TRBV27 and TRBJ2-5; a possible D gene is TRBD1 (5 bases). The J call could be wrong; TRBJ2-7 is a better fit for the DNA end. The CDR3 spans 16 residues. The germline V gene encodes CDR1 MNHEY and CDR2 SMNVEV (reference sequence). CDR3 nucleotides: TGTGCCAGCAGCCCGAACAGGCTCACCCCCCTAGGCGAGCAGTACTTC. It is translated as CASSPNRLTPLGEQYF.

The chain joins TRBV4-1 to TRBJ1-4, with TRBD1 matching 7 bases. Germline V gene lookup returns CDR1 MGHRA and CDR2 YSYEKL. V shed 4 bases and J 8 bases; nucleotides not matched to a gene: 7. The CDR3 is made up of 14 amino acids. The CDR3 nucleotides read TGCGCCAGCAGCCCACAGGGGTACGAGGAAAAACTGTTTTTT. The encoded protein is CASSPQGYEEKLFF.

The chain recombines TRBV6-8 with TRBJ2-7; unclear D gene. This CDR3 comprises 11 residues. In germline, CDR1 is MNHGY, CDR2 SAAAGT. The germline V and J ends were trimmed by 10 bases and 1 base, with 8 bases remaining between them. The CDR3 protein is CANQASYEQYF. CDR3 DNA: TGTGCCAACCAAGCTTCCTACGAGCAGTACTTC.

V usage is TRBV30 and J usage is TRBJ2-3; 7 bases agree with TRBD2. Trimming removed 6 bases from V and 3 bases from J; junction bases left unmatched: 9. This CDR3 is built from 14 residues. Looked up from germline, CDR1 is GTSNPN and CDR2 is SVGIG (reference sequence). CDR3: CACVGGAGTDTQYF. The CDR3, as DNA: TGTGCCTGTGTCGGTGGAGCGGGGACAGATACGCAGTATTTT.

The J gene is TRBJ1-5, the V gene TRBV19, with D hard to call. CDR1 is LNHDA, CDR2 SQIVND, per germline (reference sequence). There are 13 residues in the CDR3. The V and J ends lost 6 bases and 2 bases respectively, with 8 bases between them. The CDR3 region has the DNA TGTGCCAGTAGGGCGGGCGGCAATCAGCCCCAGCATTTT. It specifies CASRAGGNQPQHF. Using reference TRBV19 and TRBJ1-5 for the parts outside the CDR3, the full variable domain is DGGITQSPKYLFRKEGQNVTLSCEQNLNHDAMYWYRQDPGQGLRLIYYSQIVNDFQKGDIAEGYSVSREKKESFPLTVTSAQKNPTAFYLCASRAGGNQPQHFGDGTRLSIL.

This chain links TRBV19 with TRBJ2-4; unclear D gene. The V gene lost 5 bases and the J gene lost 7 bases, with 18 bases spanning the gap. Germline CDR1 LNHDA, CDR2 SQIVND (reference sequence). This CDR3 has 15 amino acids. CDR3 bases: TGTGCCAGTAGTGGGTCTAGTTTAGGTGAGAACATTCAGTACTTC. It encodes CASSGSSLGENIQYF. Variable domain in full (rest from reference TRBV19 and TRBJ2-4): DGGITQSPKYLFRKEGQNVTLSCEQNLNHDAMYWYRQDPGQGLRLIYYSQIVNDFQKGDIAEGYSVSREKKESFPLTVTSAQKNPTAFYLCASSGSSLGENIQYFGAGTRLSVL.

This clone was seen only once. This chain connects TRBV30 to TRBJ1-4; 7 bases are a match to TRBD1. Germline assignment: CDR1 GTSNPN and CDR2 SVGIG (reference sequence). CDR3 length: 12 residues. With 8 bases clipped from V and 8 bases from J, the junction kept 8 bases outside the gene matches. CDR3 sequence: CAVRGFGEKLFF. The CDR3 DNA is TGTGCCGTCAGGGGGTTTGGGGAAAAACTGTTTTTT.

The chain joins TRBV2 to TRBJ1-1; TRBD1 is a possible D gene (6 bases). Looked up from germline, CDR1 is SNHLY and CDR2 is FYNNEI. This CDR3 spans 16 amino acids. V was shortened by 6 bases and J by 1 base, with 18 bases between the two germline ends. Here the CDR3 reads CASSVGLGRGNTEAFF. CDR3 DNA: TGTGCCAGCAGCGTAGGCCTCGGCAGGGGGAACACTGAAGCTTTCTTT. Using reference TRBV2 and TRBJ1-1 for the parts outside the CDR3, the full variable domain is EPEVTQTPSHQVTQMGQEVILRCVPISNHLYFYWYRQILGQKVEFLVSFYNNEISEKSEIFDDQFSVERPDGSNFTLKIRSTKLEDSAMYFCASSVGLGRGNTEAFFGQGTRLTVV.

This clone was seen just once. The J gene is TRBJ2-3, the V gene TRBV11-2; 10 bases line up with TRBD1. In germline, CDR1 is SGHAT, CDR2 FQNNGV. The J segment lost 2 bases and the V segment lost 6 bases, leaving 5 bases of the junction unmatched. The CDR3 spans 15 residues. The chain's CDR3 is CASSLTGGSTDTQYF. CDR3 bases: TGTGCCAGCAGTTTGACAGGGGGCTCCACAGATACGCAGTATTTT.

The rearrangement uses TRBV7-9 and TRBJ2-1, with D unresolved. Germline CDR1 and CDR2: SEHNR and FQNEAQ (reference sequence). The length of the CDR3 is 13 residues. V shed 2 bases and J shed 10 bases, with 12 bases lying between them. This CDR3 is CASSLLGLGEQFF. The CDR3 DNA reads as TGTGCCAGCAGCTTACTTGGGTTGGGCGAGCAGTTCTTC. Full variable domain (rest looked up from reference TRBV7-9 and TRBJ2-1): DTGVSQNPRHKITKRGQNVTFRCDPISEHNRLYWYRQTLGQGPEFLTYFQNEAQLEKSRLLSDRFSAERPKGSFSTLEIQRTEQGDSAMYLCASSLLGLGEQFFGPGTRLTVL.

The chain employs TRBV19 and TRBJ1-2, with D possibly matching TRBD1 (6 bases). CDR3 size: 15 residues. Between the trimmed V and J ends, which lost 5 bases and 0 bases, there was a span of 13 bases. In germline, CDR1 is LNHDA, CDR2 SQIVND (reference sequence). The CDR3 is CASSLYPGANYGYTF. The CDR3, as DNA: TGTGCCAGTAGTCTCTACCCAGGGGCTAACTATGGCTACACCTTC.

The chain is built from TRBV27 and TRBJ2-5; no reliable D call. The germline gives CDR1 MNHEY, CDR2 SMNVEV (reference sequence). The V end lost 6 bases, the J end lost 5 bases, and 13 bases lay between the germline ends. The CDR3 extends over 13 amino acids. CDR3 sequence (DNA): TGTGCCAGCAGCAAGACCCGTTGGGAGACCCAGTACTTC. Translated: CASSKTRWETQYF.